This T cell receptor beta chain is from a study of somatic mutations in cytotoxic T cells in rheumatoid arthritis. Looking at the study overall: Several of the V beta antibody-stained T-cell populations were flow-sorted at nearly 100% purity; V beta1+ cells were among them and were sequenced for TCRB. Study results and limitations: Among approximately 60 patients, roughly eight showed a largest CD8+ clone that surpassed 20% of CD8+ cells. Antigens targeted by the expanded CD8+ clones were unknown. Rising age went with increasing CD8+ clonality in rheumatoid arthritis patients; healthy controls showed no such increase.

This CDR3 is 16 amino acids long. Germline trimming cut 0 bases from V and 0 bases from J; bases unmatched to any gene: 3. The germline V gene encodes CDR1 SNHLY and CDR2 FYNNEI. Profiled with immunoSEQ multiplex PCR; TCRdb holds only in-frame clones, not every one. The sample shows approximately 20,000 clones, over 75% of them seen only once. To note about this clone: Its specificity is unknown.

The chain employs TRBV2 and TRBJ2-3; 7 bases align to TRBD1. The TCR sequence derives from a woman between 45 and 60 years old in good health. Input material: CD8+ T cells sorted from blood. The CDR3 DNA is TGTGCCAGCAGTGAAGCGCCACAGGGGAGCACAGATACGCAGTATTTT. Its protein product is CASSEAPQGSTDTQYF.